This T cell receptor beta chain was sequenced for a study of blood T cells in healthy people across ages. Study outcomes and limitations: Reliance upon unsorted PBMCs precluded definitive naive versus antigen-experienced comparison.

For the second PCR, which ran for roughly 7 to 11 cycles, a sample-barcoded 5' primer and a J-beta primer mix were used. MiXCR, applied by TCRdb to the 5' RACE reads, yields one record per CDR3 protein. The data hold about 730,000 distinct CDR3 sequences, with approximately 43% observed a single time. About this clonotype: Its antigen is undetermined.

This CDR3 is 15 amino acids long. The V and J ends lost 5 bases and 9 bases, in that order; junction bases with no gene match: 8. Germline lookup yields CDR1 SGHTA and CDR2 FQGTGA. This chain connects TRBV7-3 to TRBJ2-1; 12 nucleotides line up with TRBD2. This TCR was sampled from a woman aged 55 to 70 in good health. What was sequenced was blood. The CDR3 nucleotides are TGTGCCAGCAGCCCTCACCTAGCGGGAGGGCCTGAGCAGTTCTTC. Translating gives CASSPHLAGGPEQFF.